A selection of T cell receptor beta chains follows, all from one sample in a study of T-cell reconstitution after alpha-beta-depleted transplantation in children. TCRdb ran MiXCR on the PCR reads and lists one entry per CDR3 protein. This table holds roughly 500,000 distinct CDR3 sequences, approximately 16% found once. The source was PBMCs from the stem cell graft donor, collected from the stem cell graft. All receptors come from a human donor who donated a stem cell graft to a child with acute lymphoblastic leukemia. Each CDR3 is given with its conserved first and last residue. Each record gives: V gene, clone size, J gene, D gene, CDR3 DNA, CDR3 protein. The D gene is left open where the match is weak. Clone size is not always given. Where it is, it says once, few, many or a class for expanded clones.

v_gene: TRBV9
abundance: few
j_gene: TRBJ2-1
d_gene: NA
CDR3nt: TGTGCCAGCAGCGTGGGCGTGACGAAGAATGAGCAGTTCTTC
CDR3aa: CASSVGVTKNEQFF

v_gene: TRBV12-3/TRBV12-4
abundance: few
j_gene: TRBJ1-2
d_gene: NA
CDR3nt: TGTGCCAGCAGGGGGGGCCTTTCGCATGGCTACACCTTC
CDR3aa: CASRGGLSHGYTF

v_gene: TRBV13
abundance: few
j_gene: TRBJ2-3
d_gene: NA
CDR3nt: TGTGCCAGCAGCTCTGCTGAACTAGTGACAGATACGCAGTATTTT
CDR3aa: CASSSAELVTDTQYF

v_gene: TRBV27
abundance: few
j_gene: TRBJ2-7
d_gene: TRBD2
CDR3nt: TGTGCCACTAGCGGGAGGGCGGGCGAGCAGTACTTC
CDR3aa: CATSGRAGEQYF

v_gene: TRBV29-1
abundance: NA
j_gene: TRBJ1-4
d_gene: NA
CDR3nt: TGCAGCGTTGTTGCCGGGGCAACTAATGAAAAACTGTTTTTT
CDR3aa: CSVVAGATNEKLFF

v_gene: TRBV9
abundance: NA
j_gene: TRBJ2-1
d_gene: TRBD2
CDR3nt: TGTGCCAGCAGCGTGGGACTAGCGGGAGCCCAGTTCTTC
CDR3aa: CASSVGLAGAQFF

v_gene: TRBV29-1
abundance: NA
j_gene: TRBJ2-5
d_gene: NA
CDR3nt: TGCAGCGCAGGGGACACCTACCAAGAGACCCAGTACTTC
CDR3aa: CSAGDTYQETQYF

v_gene: TRBV7-3
abundance: NA
j_gene: TRBJ2-4
d_gene: NA
CDR3nt: TGTGCCAGCAGCCCCGGAGGGGGAAACATTCAGTACTTC
CDR3aa: CASSPGGGNIQYF

v_gene: TRBV7-3
abundance: few
j_gene: TRBJ2-1
d_gene: NA
CDR3nt: TGTGCCAGCAGCCTAGGGGGGGACAGTCTACCCGATGAGCAGTTCTTC
CDR3aa: CASSLGGDSLPDEQFF

v_gene: TRBV29-1
abundance: NA
j_gene: TRBJ2-7
d_gene: TRBD1
CDR3nt: TGCAGCGTTGCCGGGACAGGGAAGCCCTACGAGCAGTACTTC
CDR3aa: CSVAGTGKPYEQYF

v_gene: TRBV7-2
abundance: few
j_gene: TRBJ2-7
d_gene: NA
CDR3nt: TGTGCCAGCACCTCCTCGACAGTCGAGCAGTACTTC
CDR3aa: CASTSSTVEQYF

v_gene: TRBV18
abundance: few
j_gene: TRBJ2-2
d_gene: NA
CDR3nt: TGTGCCAGCTCTTACATCCCCGGGGAGCTGTTTTTT
CDR3aa: CASSYIPGELFF

v_gene: TRBV9
abundance: NA
j_gene: TRBJ2-7
d_gene: TRBD2
CDR3nt: TGTGCCAGCAGCGTAGGCATAACTAGCGGCTCCTACGAGCAGTACTTC
CDR3aa: CASSVGITSGSYEQYF

v_gene: TRBV4-1
abundance: few
j_gene: TRBJ2-4
d_gene: NA
CDR3nt: TGCGCCAGCAGCCACGGGGAGGCGGGAATTCAGTACTTC
CDR3aa: CASSHGEAGIQYF

v_gene: TRBV6-2/TRBV6-3
abundance: few
j_gene: TRBJ2-5
d_gene: TRBD2
CDR3nt: TGTGCCAGCAGTGAGCGGGACTCGAAAGAGACCCAGTACTTC
CDR3aa: CASSERDSKETQYF

v_gene: TRBV6-4
abundance: NA
j_gene: TRBJ2-1
d_gene: NA
CDR3nt: TGTGCCAGCACTGACGGGGCGGGAACGGGGCATGAGCAGTTCTTC
CDR3aa: CASTDGAGTGHEQFF

v_gene: TRBV5-1
abundance: few
j_gene: TRBJ1-1
d_gene: TRBD1
CDR3nt: TGCGCCAGCAGCCCTAGGACAGGGTTGAGCACTGAAGCTTTCTTT
CDR3aa: CASSPRTGLSTEAFF

v_gene: TRBV6-6
abundance: few
j_gene: TRBJ1-6
d_gene: TRBD1
CDR3nt: TGTGCCAGCAGCCCCGGACAGGGCAGGCTCCACTTT
CDR3aa: CASSPGQGRLHF

v_gene: TRBV7-6
abundance: few
j_gene: TRBJ2-1
d_gene: TRBD2
CDR3nt: TGTGCCAGCAGCCCGACTAGCTCTGGCTACAATGAGCAGTTCTTC
CDR3aa: CASSPTSSGYNEQFF

v_gene: TRBV5-1
abundance: few
j_gene: TRBJ1-2
d_gene: NA
CDR3nt: TGCGCCAGCAGCCTTGGGGACCCCTCGGCTGGCTACACCTTC
CDR3aa: CASSLGDPSAGYTF

v_gene: TRBV10-3
abundance: NA
j_gene: TRBJ2-3
d_gene: NA
CDR3nt: TGTGCCATCAGTGGGGGGATGGCCAACGGAGATACGCAGTATTTT
CDR3aa: CAISGGMANGDTQYF

v_gene: TRBV11-3
abundance: few
j_gene: TRBJ2-3
d_gene: NA
CDR3nt: TGTGCCAGCAGCTCCATAGCCCGCTGGGCAGATACGCAGTATTTT
CDR3aa: CASSSIARWADTQYF

v_gene: TRBV11-2
abundance: few
j_gene: TRBJ1-2
d_gene: TRBD1
CDR3nt: TGTGCCAGCAGCCCCGCACAAAACCTGGGACAGGCCGAATACTATGGCTACACCTTC
CDR3aa: CASSPAQNLGQAEYYGYTF

v_gene: TRBV12-3/TRBV12-4
abundance: few
j_gene: TRBJ2-5
d_gene: TRBD2
CDR3nt: TGTGCCAGCAGGGGACTAGCGGGAGTCCAGGAGACCCAGTACTTC
CDR3aa: CASRGLAGVQETQYF

v_gene: TRBV5-6
abundance: NA
j_gene: TRBJ2-1
d_gene: TRBD2
CDR3nt: TGTGCCAGCAGCTACCCGACTAGCGGGAGAGGCAATGAGCAGTTCTTC
CDR3aa: CASSYPTSGRGNEQFF

v_gene: TRBV4-1
abundance: NA
j_gene: TRBJ1-3
d_gene: NA
CDR3nt: TGCGCCAGCAGCTTACGACCTCCGGGGCCCGGTACTGGAAACACCATATATTTT
CDR3aa: CASSLRPPGPGTGNTIYF

v_gene: TRBV11-2
abundance: few
j_gene: TRBJ1-1
d_gene: NA
CDR3nt: TGTGCCAGCAGCTTAGATGTGGAGGGGCGCGACACTGAAGCTTTCTTT
CDR3aa: CASSLDVEGRDTEAFF

v_gene: TRBV5-1
abundance: few
j_gene: TRBJ2-7
d_gene: NA
CDR3nt: TGCGCCAGCAGAGACGGAGCCAGCATCTACGAGCAGTACTTC
CDR3aa: CASRDGASIYEQYF

v_gene: TRBV4-1
abundance: few
j_gene: TRBJ2-5
d_gene: TRBD1
CDR3nt: TGCGCCAGCAGCCAACCTAGACAGGGGGTGAAAGAAGAGACCCAGTACTTC
CDR3aa: CASSQPRQGVKEETQYF

v_gene: TRBV6-1
abundance: NA
j_gene: TRBJ2-7
d_gene: NA
CDR3nt: TGTGCCAGCACCGAGGGTTGGGGTTACGAGCAGTACTTC
CDR3aa: CASTEGWGYEQYF